The T cell receptor delta chain described here comes from a study of human gamma delta and Vdelta1 T cells. Study-wide results and limits: Acute myeloid leukemia was reportedly broadly targeted by polyclonal Delta One T cells.

About this clone itself: Antigen specificity is unknown.

This CDR3 is built from 14 residues. The germline gives CDR1 TSWWSYY, CDR2 QGS. V gave up 2 bases and J gave up 4 bases, with 11 bases separating them. TCRdb reanalyzed the PCR reads using CATT. The repertoire holds around 6,000 delta-chain clones, with 35% to 45% as singletons. The receptor was isolated from a human donor in good health. The V gene is TRDV1, the J gene TRDJ1; weak D call: TRDD3 (5 bases). Sequencing was done on a sample of Vdelta1 gamma-delta T cells from blood grown in culture (DOT cells). CDR3: CALGECKGCDKLIF. The CDR3, as DNA: TGTGCTCTTGGGGAATGTAAGGGATGCGATAAACTCATCTTT.